One sample yielded the 19 T cell receptor beta chains listed below, sequenced in a study of blood T cell repertoires in COVID-19. The method was immunoSEQ multiplex PCR; TCRdb's version includes in-frame clones alone and lacks a portion of them. Seen here are hundreds of thousands of clones, approximately 85% observed once, and the top ten hold over 2%. The material sequenced was PBMCs or T cells enriched from blood (not recorded which). The origin of the receptors is a man in his thirties or forties who had recovered from COVID-19.

The gene calls are TRBV10-3 and TRBJ1-3, with D maybe TRBD1 (5 bases). The germline V gene has CDR1 ENHRY and CDR2 SYGVKD. This CDR3 region has 16 residues. The germline V and J ends were trimmed by 6 bases and 1 base, with 16 bases remaining between them. CDR3: CAIRKRDSESGNTIYF. As DNA, the CDR3 is TGTGCCATCAGGAAGCGGGACTCAGAATCTGGAAACACCATATATTTT.

The chain recombines TRBV5-4 with TRBJ2-6; 9 bases fit TRBD1. V gave up 4 bases and J gave up 0 bases; unmatched junction bases: 14. The CDR3 has 20 amino acids. Germline values: CDR1 SGHNT, CDR2 YYREEE (reference sequence). CDR3 sequence (DNA): TGTGCCAGCAGCCCCCCAAAGGGACAGGGTCTTGGCTCTGGGGCCAACGTCCTGACTTTC. Translation: CASSPPKGQGLGSGANVLTF.

V gene TRBV5-4 combines with J gene TRBJ2-7; TRBD1 matches 7 bases. The CDR3 runs to 13 residues. J was trimmed by 6 bases and V by 0 bases; bases with no gene match: 3. Germline CDR1 is SGHNT and CDR2 is YYREEE (reference sequence). In DNA form, the CDR3 reads TGTGCCAGCAGCTTGGGACAGGGCGGCGAGCAGTACTTC. Protein: CASSLGQGGEQYF. The variable domain in full, with the rest retrieved from reference TRBV5-4 and TRBJ2-7, is ETGVTQSPTHLIKTRGQQVTLRCSSQSGHNTVSWYQQALGQGPQFIFQYYREEENGRGNFPPRFSGLQFPNYSSELNVNALELDDSALYLCASSLGQGGEQYFGPGTRLTVT.

This rearrangement joins TRBV29-1 to TRBJ1-5; unclear D gene. Trimming removed 8 bases from V and 0 bases from J, with 11 bases in between. The CDR3 totals 13 residues. Germline CDR1 and CDR2: SQVTM and ANQGSEA. CDR3 protein: CSTMENSNQPQHF. In nucleotides, the CDR3 is TGCAGCACCATGGAGAATAGCAATCAGCCCCAGCATTTT. The full variable domain, completed using reference TRBV29-1 and TRBJ1-5, is SAVISQKPSRDICQRGTSLTIQCQVDSQVTMMFWYRQQPGQSLTLIATANQGSEATYESGFVIDKFPISRPNLTFSTLTVSNMSPEDSSIYLCSTMENSNQPQHFGDGTRLSIL.

This clone was observed once. V usage is TRBV3-1 (or the pseudogene TRBV3-2) and J usage is TRBJ1-4, with 8 bases that match TRBD1. CDR3 length equals 14 residues. The germline gives CDR1 LGHDT, CDR2 YNNKEL (reference sequence). J was trimmed by 11 bases and V by 3 bases; bases with no gene match: 8. The CDR3 nucleotides read TGTGCCAGCAGCCAGACAGGGGTTCGAGGGAAACTGTTTTTT. Translation: CASSQTGVRGKLFF.

The chain has TRBV4-1 and TRBJ1-2; D unclear. Per germline, CDR1 MGHRA and CDR2 YSYEKL. Trimming shortened V by 1 base and J by 8 bases, and 8 bases separated the two germline ends. This CDR3 spans 12 amino acids. The CDR3 DNA reads as TGCGCCAGCAGCCAAGGGGCGGGGGGCTACACCTTC. Protein product: CASSQGAGGYTF.

In its sample, this clone was seen once. This chain's CDR3 is CASSPGPNTEAFF. The CDR3 nucleotides are TGTGCCAGCAGCCCAGGGCCTAACACTGAAGCTTTCTTT. The chain couples TRBV3-1 (or the pseudogene TRBV3-2) to TRBJ1-1; possible D gene TRBD1, 5 bases. The CDR3 extends over 13 amino acids. Deletions cut 4 bases from V and 2 bases from J, with 8 bases between. Germline CDR1 is LGHDT and CDR2 is YNNKEL (reference sequence).

The sample holds a few counts of this clone. This sequence joins TRBV11-2 and TRBJ2-1; TRBD2 agrees at 10 bases. There are 12 residues in the CDR3. The V gene end was trimmed by 4 bases and the J gene end by 15 bases; junction bases not matched to a gene: 6. Germline CDR1 is SGHAT and CDR2 is FQNNGV. CDR3 loop: CASSSSGGAPFF. Written as DNA, the CDR3 is TGTGCCAGCAGCTCGAGCGGGGGGGCCCCGTTCTTC.

The rearrangement uses TRBV5-1 and TRBJ1-1; D is ambiguous. CDR1 is SGHRS and CDR2 is YFSETQ in the germline V gene. The V end lost 0 bases, the J end lost 3 bases, and 9 bases lay between the germline ends. CDR3 size: 14 residues. This CDR3 is CASSLVGRHTEAFF. In DNA, the CDR3 is TGCGCCAGCAGCTTGGTCGGCAGGCACACTGAAGCTTTCTTT.

This clone was observed once. The rearrangement links TRBV10-3 to TRBJ1-1; D is undetermined. This CDR3 region has 14 residues. CDR1 is ENHRY, CDR2 SYGVKD, per germline. V was shortened by 7 bases and J by 4 bases, with 16 bases between the two germline ends. CDR3 loop: CAIKGAGEVTEAFF. CDR3 nucleotides: TGTGCCATCAAGGGAGCAGGCGAGGTCACTGAAGCTTTCTTT.

This clone was observed a few times. V usage is TRBV4-1 and J usage is TRBJ2-7; perhaps TRBD2 as D (5 bases). Germline CDR1 reads MGHRA; CDR2 reads YSYEKL. V gave up 0 bases and J gave up 0 bases, with 15 bases separating them. This CDR3 contains 17 residues. This CDR3 is CASSQDVPGSSSYEQYF. CDR3 in DNA: TGCGCCAGCAGCCAAGATGTCCCGGGGTCGAGCTCCTACGAGCAGTACTTC.

The rearrangement joins TRBV15 to TRBJ2-5; TRBD2 matches 7 bases. This CDR3 contains 15 residues. Germline trimming cut 5 bases from V and 5 bases from J; bases unmatched to any gene: 11. CDR1 LNHNV and CDR2 YYDKDF come from the germline V gene (reference sequence). The CDR3 nucleotides read TGTGCCACCAGCGGGAATCAGCGGGGACCGGAGACCCAGTACTTC. Translating gives CATSGNQRGPETQYF.

The chain uses TRBV7-9 and TRBJ2-7; D is uncertain. From germline, CDR1 is SEHNR and CDR2 FQNEAQ (reference sequence). The CDR3 runs 15 residues. V lost 4 bases and J 2 bases, leaving 15 bases between the germline ends. As DNA, the CDR3 is TGTGCCAGCAGCTCAACTACTATTTCAGCCTACGAGCAGTACTTC. Its translation: CASSSTTISAYEQYF.

The gene calls are TRBV19 and TRBJ1-5; D remains ambiguous. V dropped 5 bases and J dropped 3 bases, with 8 bases sitting between them. The CDR3 is made up of 13 amino acids. Germline CDR1 is LNHDA and CDR2 is SQIVND (reference sequence). DNA for the CDR3: TGTGCCAGTAGTCCGGTAAACAATCAGCCCCAGCATTTT. Amino acid sequence: CASSPVNNQPQHF.

This clone was counted once. The CDR3 loop is CASSFSQGISPQHF. CDR3 DNA: TGTGCCAGCAGCTTTTCACAGGGGATCAGCCCCCAGCATTTT. The V and J genes are TRBV13 and TRBJ1-5; the match to TRBD1 covers 7 bases. The CDR3 contains 14 residues. CDR1 PRHDT and CDR2 FYEKMQ come from the germline V gene (reference sequence). Trimming removed 3 bases from V and 10 bases from J; junction bases left unmatched: 9.

The chain carries TRBV30 and TRBJ2-2, with 7 nucleotides matching TRBD2. The V and J ends lost 7 bases and 9 bases, in that order; junction bases with no gene match: 14. CDR1 GTSNPN and CDR2 SVGIG come from the germline V gene (reference sequence). The CDR3 is made up of 14 amino acids. The CDR3 loop is CAFNERDRDRELFF. The CDR3 DNA reads TGTGCCTTTAATGAGCGGGACCGGGACCGGGAGCTGTTTTTT.

The rearrangement uses TRBV5-4 and TRBJ2-2; unclear D gene. Germline assignment: CDR1 SGHNT and CDR2 YYREEE (reference sequence). CDR3 size: 14 residues. Trimming stripped 0 bases from V and 1 base from J, with 4 bases between. CDR3 bases: TGTGCCAGCAGCTTGGTACAGAACACCGGGGAGCTGTTTTTT. Amino acid sequence: CASSLVQNTGELFF. Looking up the rest from reference TRBV5-4 and TRBJ2-2 gives the full variable domain: ETGVTQSPTHLIKTRGQQVTLRCSSQSGHNTVSWYQQALGQGPQFIFQYYREEENGRGNFPPRFSGLQFPNYSSELNVNALELDDSALYLCASSLVQNTGELFFGEGSRLTVL.

This chain connects TRBV5-1 to TRBJ1-5; D perhaps matches TRBD1 (6 bases). V lost 2 bases to trimming and J lost 2 bases, with 8 bases between them. Germline V CDR1 and CDR2: SGHRS, YFSETQ. CDR3 length: 14 residues. CDR3 sequence: CASSFEGGNQPQHF. CDR3 nucleotide sequence: TGCGCCAGCAGCTTCGAGGGGGGCAATCAGCCCCAGCATTTT.

This chain joins TRBV2 and TRBJ2-5, with D hard to call. The length of the CDR3 is 17 residues. The germline V gene encodes CDR1 SNHLY and CDR2 FYNNEI. Trimming removed 4 bases from V and 2 bases from J, with 20 bases in between. CDR3 loop: CASSVRVMVTSQETQYF. The CDR3 DNA is TGTGCCAGCAGTGTCCGCGTGATGGTTACGTCGCAAGAGACCCAGTACTTC. The full variable domain, with the rest looked up from reference TRBV2 and TRBJ2-5, is EPEVTQTPSHQVTQMGQEVILRCVPISNHLYFYWYRQILGQKVEFLVSFYNNEISEKSEIFDDQFSVERPDGSNFTLKIRSTKLEDSAMYFCASSVRVMVTSQETQYFGPGTRLLVL.